This TCR beta chain was obtained from a study of T cells in narcolepsy. Study-wide context: Patients with NT1 or NT2 and healthy control donors were enrolled. Study-wide findings and caveats: Autoreactive clonotypes reportedly recurred in blood of same and different patients, not controls. HCRT-specific and TRIB2-specific autoreactive clonotypes appeared among same-patient CSF and blood CD4+ clonotypes.

The V gene's germline CDR1 is MDHEN and CDR2 SYDVKM. V was pared by 1 base and J by 7 bases, with 14 bases between. The CDR3 loop spans 15 amino acids. Here immunoSEQ multiplex PCR was the method, and the copy in TCRdb shows in-frame clones only, minus some. The repertoire holds more than 30,000 clones, with 84% as singletons. Remarks on this clone: Its antigen is not identified.

This clonotype was obtained from a human donor with narcolepsy. The chain recombines TRBV28 with TRBJ1-5, with a tentative D call TRBD1 (6 bases). The sample taken for sequencing was CD45RA- memory CD4+ T cells from PBMCs. CDR3 sequence: CASSLYRGAGQPQHF. The CDR3 DNA reads as TGTGCCAGCAGTTTATACCGGGGGGCAGGACAGCCCCAGCATTTT. Based on the CDR3 plus reference TRBV28 and TRBJ1-5, the full variable domain is DVKVTQSSRYLVKRTGEKVFLECVQDMDHENMFWYRQDPGLGLRLIYFSYDVKMKEKGDIPEGYSVSREKKERFSLILESASTNQTSMYLCASSLYRGAGQPQHFGDGTRLSIL.